This is a list of T cell receptor beta chains from one sample in a study of CD8 T cells in Susac syndrome. Using its own MiXCR run on the immunoSEQ multiplex PCR reads, TCRdb lists one record per CDR3 protein. The sample comprises around 100,000 distinct CDR3 sequences, around 96% of which are singletons, and roughly 0.29% rests with the top ten. Sequences were obtained from CD8+ T cells from PBMCs. Every receptor here comes from a human donor with Susac syndrome. Each CDR3 is given with its conserved first and last residue. The D gene is left open where the match is weak. Rows may omit the clone size; those that give it use once, few, many or a size class.

D	V	J	size	CDR3	DNA
NA	TRBV20-1	TRBJ2-1	NA	CSTRTDNEQFF	TGCAGCACCCGGACAGACAATGAGCAGTTCTTC
NA	TRBV3-1	TRBJ2-3	NA	CATSVGDTQYF	TGTGCCACTTCCGTAGGAGATACGCAGTATTTT
NA	TRBV12-3/TRBV12-4	TRBJ2-7	NA	CASSLGGPSWEQYF	TGTGCCAGCAGTTTAGGGGGGCCCTCGTGGGAGCAGTACTTC
TRBD1	TRBV20-1	TRBJ2-7	NA	CSADGGQGGSYEQYF	TGCAGTGCTGACGGGGGACAGGGAGGATCCTACGAGCAGTACTTC
NA	TRBV28	TRBJ1-5	NA	CASKWVGQPQHF	TGTGCCAGTAAGTGGGTCGGTCAGCCCCAGCATTTT
NA	TRBV20-1	TRBJ1-2	NA	CSASIVGSSTF	TGCAGTGCTAGTATAGTGGGGAGTAGCACCTTC
NA	TRBV29-1	TRBJ2-1	once	CSVVKGEQFF	TGCAGCGTTGTGAAGGGAGAGCAGTTCTTC
NA	TRBV18	TRBJ1-5	NA	CASSPVGGDQPQHF	TGTGCCAGCTCACCGGTTGGGGGAGATCAGCCCCAGCATTTT
NA	TRBV7-6	TRBJ2-3	NA	CASSLAPSADTQYF	TGTGCCAGCAGCTTAGCGCCGTCCGCAGATACGCAGTATTTT
TRBD1	TRBV29-1	TRBJ1-2	NA	CSAWGTEGGYTF	TGCAGCGCCTGGGGGACAGAGGGTGGCTACACCTTC
NA	TRBV27	TRBJ2-3	NA	CASSTGSDTQYF	TGTGCCAGCAGCACAGGATCAGATACGCAGTATTTT
NA	TRBV7-3	TRBJ1-1	NA	CASSLSASNTEAFF	TGTGCCAGCAGCTTATCCGCTTCGAACACTGAAGCTTTCTTT
NA	TRBV29-1	TRBJ2-7	NA	CSVARAGGREGYEQYF	TGCAGCGTTGCCCGCGCAGGGGGTAGGGAGGGCTACGAGCAGTACTTC
TRBD1	TRBV25-1	TRBJ1-2	NA	CASGDRGHDYGYTF	TGTGCCAGCGGAGACAGGGGGCATGACTATGGCTACACCTTC
NA	TRBV20-1	TRBJ2-4	NA	CSATRENIQYF	TGCAGTGCTACGCGGGAAAACATTCAGTACTTC
NA	TRBV15	TRBJ1-6	once	CATSPERTPNSPLHF	TGTGCCACCAGCCCCGAGAGGACTCCTAATTCACCCCTCCACTTT
TRBD1	TRBV4-2	TRBJ2-7	NA	CASSQSTGAPRGEQYF	TGTGCCAGCAGCCAATCCACAGGGGCCCCTCGAGGAGAGCAGTACTTC
TRBD1	TRBV18	TRBJ2-3	NA	CASSRRTGSARATDTQYF	TGTGCCAGTTCTCGGCGGACAGGGTCCGCACGTGCCACAGATACGCAGTATTTT
NA	TRBV7-2	TRBJ1-2	NA	CASSFRAYGGRDGYTF	TGTGCCAGCAGCTTTCGGGCCTACGGGGGACGGGATGGCTACACCTTC
NA	TRBV9	TRBJ2-6	NA	CASSPYWANVLTF	TGTGCCAGCAGCCCCTACTGGGCCAACGTCCTGACTTTC
NA	TRBV10-3	TRBJ2-7	NA	CAILGVESEQYF	TGTGCCATCCTGGGGGTCGAATCCGAGCAGTACTTC
NA	TRBV13	TRBJ2-3	once	CASSFMTQPDTQYF	TGTGCCAGCAGCTTTATGACCCAGCCAGATACGCAGTATTTT
TRBD2	TRBV12-3/TRBV12-4	TRBJ2-5	NA	CASSLRASGTTQETQYF	TGTGCCAGCAGTTTACGGGCTAGCGGAACAACCCAAGAGACCCAGTACTTC
NA	TRBV6-2/TRBV6-3	TRBJ2-2	NA	CASRAGTLDTGELFF	TGTGCCAGCAGAGCCGGGACGTTGGACACCGGGGAGCTGTTTTTT
NA	TRBV29-1	TRBJ2-5	NA	CSVETQGGETQYF	TGCAGCGTCGAGACACAGGGGGGGGAGACCCAGTACTTC
NA	TRBV5-1	TRBJ2-7	NA	CASSSTGPYEQYF	TGCGCCAGCAGCAGTACAGGTCCCTACGAGCAGTACTTC
TRBD2	TRBV15	TRBJ2-2	NA	CATSREGLAGADGELFF	TGTGCCACCAGCAGAGAAGGGCTAGCGGGGGCAGACGGGGAGCTGTTTTTT
TRBD1	TRBV18	TRBJ2-7	NA	CASSPSGTVSYEQYF	TGTGCCAGCTCACCATCCGGGACAGTCTCCTACGAGCAGTACTTC
NA	TRBV29-1	TRBJ1-1	NA	CSVTYVEAFF	TGCAGCGTTACCTATGTGGAAGCTTTCTTT
NA	TRBV3-1	TRBJ1-1	NA	CASSHSTEAFF	TGTGCCAGCAGCCATAGCACTGAAGCTTTCTTT
NA	TRBV13	TRBJ1-2	NA	CASSLGSSGSSGYTF	TGTGCCAGCAGCTTAGGGAGCAGCGGGTCCTCGGGCTACACCTTC
NA	TRBV20-1	TRBJ1-2	NA	CSASDSDYGYTF	TGCAGTGCCAGTGACAGTGACTATGGCTACACCTTC
TRBD1	TRBV18	TRBJ2-2	NA	CASSPHRGGDTGELFF	TGTGCCAGCTCACCCCATAGAGGGGGCGACACCGGGGAGCTGTTTTTT